A single sample gave rise to the 23 T cell receptor beta chains below, sequenced in a study of shared clonotypes between healthy human individuals. CD8 cells regarded as naive lacked CD45RO, were positively chosen for CCR7, and omitted terminally differentiated effector memory CD45RA+ cells. Assay used: immunoSEQ multiplex PCR; TCRdb lists only in-frame clones, some missing. The sample holds around 1.9 million clones, roughly 95% seen once. Sequenced sample: naive CD8+ T cells from PBMCs. Every receptor here comes from a man between 18 and 35 years old in good health. Some clones in this sample may be carry-over from other donors' samples.

This chain's CDR3 is CASSQRNTYEQYF. CDR3 bases: TGCGCCAGCAGCCAGAGGAATACCTACGAGCAGTACTTC. V gene TRBV4-1 combines with J gene TRBJ2-7, with D hard to call. CDR1 and CDR2 (germline): MGHRA, YSYEKL. The CDR3 runs 13 residues. V gave up 3 bases and J gave up 2 bases, with 8 bases separating them.

V is TRBV29-1 and J is TRBJ2-5; no clear D gene. The germline V gene has CDR1 SQVTM and CDR2 ANQGSEA. V was clipped by 2 bases and J by 2 bases, with 12 bases between them. The CDR3 runs 14 residues. CDR3 DNA: TGCAGCGTTGAATTTATTTGGGATCAAGAGACCCAGTACTTC. It is translated as CSVEFIWDQETQYF.

J is TRBJ1-1 and V is TRBV28, with D hard to call. Trimming took off 7 bases at V and 3 bases at J, with 3 bases between the two ends. This CDR3 is 10 amino acids long. CDR1 MDHEN and CDR2 SYDVKM come from the germline V gene. CDR3 residues: CASIHTEAFF. CDR3 in DNA: TGTGCCAGCATCCACACTGAAGCTTTCTTT.

The V gene is TRBV5-8, the J gene TRBJ2-2; TRBD2 matches at 11 bases. The germline V gene has CDR1 SGHTS and CDR2 YDEGEE. With 0 bases clipped from V and 2 bases from J, the junction kept 12 bases outside the gene matches. CDR3 length: 20 residues. Here the CDR3 reads CASSLVIGTSGVGNTGELFF. CDR3 nucleotides: TGTGCCAGCAGCTTGGTGATTGGGACTAGCGGCGTCGGAAACACCGGGGAGCTGTTTTTT. Drawing the rest from reference TRBV5-8 and TRBJ2-2, the complete variable domain is EAGVTQSPTHLIKTRGQQATLRCSPISGHTSVYWYQQALGLGLQFLLWYDEGEERNRGNFPPRFSGRQFPNYSSELNVNALELEDSALYLCASSLVIGTSGVGNTGELFFGEGSRLTVL.

The genes are TRBV30 and TRBJ2-7, with a possible D match to TRBD2 (5 bases). V was clipped by 0 bases and J by 5 bases, with 8 bases between them. Looked up from germline, CDR1 is GTSNPN and CDR2 is SVGIG (reference sequence). The CDR3 runs 12 residues. CDR3 region: CAWSVKEDEQYF. CDR3 nucleotides: TGTGCCTGGAGTGTAAAGGAGGACGAGCAGTACTTC.

This clone was seen once. J is TRBJ2-7 and V is TRBV25-1; possibly TRBD1 or TRBD2 for D (5 bases each). The length of the CDR3 is 14 residues. Germline V CDR1 and CDR2: MGHDK, SYGVNS. V lost 4 bases, J lost 2 bases, and 12 bases lay in between. CDR3 sequence (DNA): TGTGCCAGCAGTGCTCGGGACGGTACCTACGAGCAGTACTTC. It specifies CASSARDGTYEQYF.

The J gene is TRBJ1-4, the V gene TRBV9, with 7 positions matching TRBD1. CDR1 is SGDLS and CDR2 is YYNGEE in the germline V gene. This CDR3 contains 14 residues. Unmatched junction bases numbered 7, after V lost 3 bases and J lost 8 bases. The chain's CDR3 is CASSEQGNREKLFF. In DNA, the CDR3 is TGTGCCAGCAGCGAACAGGGGAATAGAGAAAAACTGTTTTTT.

In this sample, this clone turned up once. The sample has other DNA sequences that encode this CDR3 too. CDR3 in DNA: TGTGCCAGCAGCGTAGCGCCAGGGTTCTACGAGCAGTACTTC. Its protein product is CASSVAPGFYEQYF. This chain links TRBV9 with TRBJ2-7; D is perhaps TRBD1 (5 bases). V gave up 0 bases and J gave up 3 bases, with 10 bases separating them. The CDR3 length is 14 residues. Germline V lookup: CDR1 SGDLS, CDR2 YYNGEE. Based on the CDR3 plus reference TRBV9 and TRBJ2-7, the full variable domain is DSGVTQTPKHLITATGQRVTLRCSPRSGDLSVYWYQQSLDQGLQFLIQYYNGEERAKGNILERFSAQQFPDLHSELNLSSLELGDSALYFCASSVAPGFYEQYFGPGTRLTVT.

The rearrangement uses TRBV5-6 and TRBJ2-5; tentative D call: TRBD2 (6 bases). The closer fit of TRBJ2-7 to the DNA end suggests the J call may be wrong. This CDR3 comprises 16 residues. Germline lookup yields CDR1 SGHDT and CDR2 YYEEEE. The CDR3 sequence is CASSLWRLGSPYEQYF. The CDR3 bases are TGTGCCAGCAGCTTGTGGAGACTAGGGTCGCCCTACGAGCAGTACTTC.

This chain uses TRBV25-1 with TRBJ2-1; 8 bases map to TRBD2. This CDR3 has 16 residues. Germline CDR1 MGHDK, CDR2 SYGVNS. Trimming took 1 base from V and 7 from J; bases not matched to a gene: 9. The CDR3 DNA is TGTGCCAGCAGTGAATTCCTCGGGACTAGTGAGAATGAGCAGTTCTTC. It specifies CASSEFLGTSENEQFF.

The chain uses TRBV28 and TRBJ2-7, with 10 bases aligning to TRBD1. The CDR3 is made up of 13 amino acids. CDR1 and CDR2 (germline): MDHEN, SYDVKM. V lost 8 bases and J lost 3; bases outside the gene matches: 4. The CDR3: CASGDRGYYEQYF. In nucleotides, the CDR3 is TGTGCCAGCGGGGACAGGGGTTACTACGAGCAGTACTTC.

This sequence joins TRBV9 and TRBJ2-5; 13 positions agree with TRBD2. From germline, CDR1 is SGDLS and CDR2 YYNGEE. This CDR3 spans 15 amino acids. V was clipped by 5 bases and J by 5 bases; unmatched bases: 6. As DNA, the CDR3 is TGTGCCAGCAGTGGGACTAGCGGGATTGGGGAGACCCAGTACTTC. Translated: CASSGTSGIGETQYF.

The chain carries TRBV7-9 and TRBJ2-7; 9 nucleotides line up with TRBD1. CDR3 length: 15 residues. Trimming cost V 5 bases and J 5 bases; bases outside gene matches: 10. From germline, CDR1 is SEHNR and CDR2 FQNEAQ (reference sequence). CDR3 in DNA: TGTGCCAGCAGCGCAGGGGGACAGGGTGCCCACGAGCAGTACTTC. It encodes CASSAGGQGAHEQYF.

The chain carries TRBV5-1 and TRBJ1-1, with D maybe TRBD1 (5 bases). Germline loops: CDR1 SGHRS, CDR2 YFSETQ. The CDR3 runs to 15 residues. Trimming pared 0 bases from V and 7 bases from J, leaving 16 bases between. CDR3 region: CASSLASWGNDEAFF. As DNA, the CDR3 is TGCGCCAGCAGCTTGGCATCGTGGGGCAACGATGAAGCTTTCTTT.

CDR3 protein: CASSSLGYGYTF. The CDR3, as DNA: TGTGCCAGCAGTTCCCTTGGCTATGGCTACACCTTC. The chain recombines TRBV27 with TRBJ1-2; D call uncertain. This CDR3 has 12 amino acids. Looked up from germline, CDR1 is MNHEY and CDR2 is SMNVEV (reference sequence). V lost 4 bases and J lost 4, with 7 bases in between.

The chain carries TRBV27 and TRBJ1-5, with 7 bases fitting TRBD1. This CDR3 spans 16 amino acids. The trim removed 0 bases at V and 0 bases at J, leaving 2 bases unmatched. Germline CDR1 is MNHEY and CDR2 is SMNVEV (reference sequence). The CDR3 bases are TGTGCCAGCAGTTTATCACAGGGGAATAGCAATCAGCCCCAGCATTTT. The encoded protein is CASSLSQGNSNQPQHF.

In this sample, this clone turned up a few times. V is TRBV6-5 and J is TRBJ1-1; D gene unclear. Germline lookup yields CDR1 MNHEY and CDR2 SVGAGI. This CDR3 is 13 amino acids long. Trimming removed 2 bases at V and 4 bases at J, with 8 bases between. CDR3 in amino acids: CASSYGHGTEAFF. The CDR3 DNA sequence: TGTGCCAGCAGTTACGGGCACGGCACTGAAGCTTTCTTT.

The rearrangement links TRBV18 to TRBJ2-5; maybe TRBD2 (5 bases). Germline-derived CDR1 and CDR2 are KGHSH and LQKENI. V lost 2 bases and J 7 bases, leaving 17 bases between the germline ends. This CDR3 contains 15 residues. CDR3 sequence (DNA): TGTGCCAGCTCACCAGTGAGGCCCCCCGAGGGGACCCAGTACTTC. Translation gives CASSPVRPPEGTQYF.

This sequence joins TRBV9 and TRBJ2-4; 9 bases fit TRBD1. The CDR3 runs to 16 residues. V lost 4 bases, J lost 3 bases, and 8 bases stayed unmatched. Looked up from germline, CDR1 is SGDLS and CDR2 is YYNGEE. The CDR3, as DNA: TGTGCCAGCAGCACCACAGGGGGCTGGGACAAAAACATTCAGTACTTC. The encoded protein is CASSTTGGWDKNIQYF. Looking up the rest from reference TRBV9 and TRBJ2-4 gives the full variable domain: DSGVTQTPKHLITATGQRVTLRCSPRSGDLSVYWYQQSLDQGLQFLIQYYNGEERAKGNILERFSAQQFPDLHSELNLSSLELGDSALYFCASSTTGGWDKNIQYFGAGTRLSVL.

This clone was detected once. The chain links TRBV19 to TRBJ1-5, with 8 positions matching TRBD1. V gave up 1 base and J gave up 6 bases; unmatched junction bases: 5. Per the germline V gene, CDR1 is LNHDA and CDR2 is SQIVND (reference sequence). The length of the CDR3 is 15 residues. CDR3 bases: TGTGCCAGTAGTATAGGGCAGGGGGCCACTCAGCCCCAGCATTTT. It yields the protein CASSIGQGATQPQHF. Filled out from reference TRBV19 and TRBJ1-5, the complete variable domain reads DGGITQSPKYLFRKEGQNVTLSCEQNLNHDAMYWYRQDPGQGLRLIYYSQIVNDFQKGDIAEGYSVSREKKESFPLTVTSAQKNPTAFYLCASSIGQGATQPQHFGDGTRLSIL.

The chain has TRBV13 and TRBJ2-7, with 7 bases lining up with TRBD2. This CDR3 has 16 residues. The V gene end was trimmed by 1 base and the J gene end by 2 bases; junction bases not matched to a gene: 8. Germline V gene lookup returns CDR1 PRHDT and CDR2 FYEKMQ (reference sequence). CDR3 coding DNA: TGTGCCAGCAGCTTAGTTATAGGGGAGGGCCCCTACGAGCAGTACTTC. Protein product: CASSLVIGEGPYEQYF.

The rearrangement joins TRBV13 to TRBJ2-3; tentatively, D is TRBD1 or TRBD2 (6 bases each). V lost 4 bases and J 6 bases, leaving 14 bases between the germline ends. The V gene's germline CDR1 is PRHDT and CDR2 FYEKMQ (reference sequence). This CDR3 has 14 residues. CDR3 sequence (DNA): TGTGCCAGCAGCTACGGGACACGGGGGGATACGCAGTATTTT. Translation: CASSYGTRGDTQYF.

This chain connects TRBV7-2 to TRBJ1-1; perhaps TRBD1 as D (5 bases). The CDR3 loop spans 15 amino acids. Trimming cost V 2 bases and J 4 bases, with 14 bases left between them. CDR1 is SGHTA, CDR2 FQGNSA, per germline. The CDR3 DNA is TGTGCCAGCAGCTTAAGTCAAGGGGCGAGCACTGAAGCTTTCTTT. Protein: CASSLSQGASTEAFF.